The next 9 T cell receptor beta chains were all read from a single sample in a study of shared T cell receptors in the human thymus. Data came from immunoSEQ multiplex PCR; TCRdb stores just in-frame clones and leaves some out. The sample carries approximately 660,000 clones, roughly 88% recorded once. These same data were also listed under a study on human thymus T cells.

The sequenced material came from thymocytes. The receptors were sampled from a boy younger than two with a congenital heart defect.

The V call is TRBV5-4, the J call TRBJ2-7, with D tentatively TRBD1 (6 bases). This CDR3 region has 14 residues. Per germline, CDR1 SGHNT and CDR2 YYREEE (reference sequence). Trimming shortened V by 1 base and J by 0 bases, and 8 bases separated the two germline ends. CDR3 protein: CASSLLGGSYEQYF. As DNA, the CDR3 is TGTGCCAGCAGCTTGCTAGGGGGCTCCTACGAGCAGTACTTC.

The CDR3 region has the DNA TGCGCCAGCAGCCCACAGGGGGCCCCTGAAGCTTTCTTT. Amino acids: CASSPQGAPEAFF. The chain uses TRBV4-1 and TRBJ1-1, with 9 bases identical to TRBD1. Unmatched junction bases numbered 3, after V lost 4 bases and J lost 6 bases. There are 13 residues in the CDR3. The germline V gene encodes CDR1 MGHRA and CDR2 YSYEKL.

The chain carries TRBV9 and TRBJ2-1, with D possibly being TRBD2 (6 bases). The germline V and J ends were trimmed by 4 bases and 4 bases, with 15 bases remaining between them. Germline V gene lookup returns CDR1 SGDLS and CDR2 YYNGEE. CDR3 length equals 15 residues. The CDR3 region is CASSPTSRPYNEQFF. Written as DNA, the CDR3 is TGTGCCAGCAGCCCTACTAGCCGGCCGTACAATGAGCAGTTCTTC.

The rearrangement joins TRBV5-5 to TRBJ2-5; TRBD1 matches 9 bases. Germline CDR1 reads SGHKS; CDR2 reads YYEKEE (reference sequence). The junction had 3 bases not matched to a gene; V was cut back by 4 bases and J by 5 bases. This CDR3 contains 13 residues. CDR3 in DNA: TGTGCCAGCAGCGCTGGACAGGGGGAGACCCAGTACTTC. It translates to CASSAGQGETQYF.

The chain is built from TRBV19 and TRBJ2-5; a weak D match, TRBD1 (5 bases). The V and J ends lost 11 bases and 7 bases respectively, with 17 bases between them. The CDR3 has 12 residues. Germline V lookup: CDR1 LNHDA, CDR2 SQIVND (reference sequence). The CDR3 sequence is CAGKRFQGTQYF. The CDR3 nucleotides are TGTGCCGGAAAACGATTTCAGGGGACCCAGTACTTC.

The V and J genes are TRBV19 and TRBJ2-2; 11 bases map to TRBD2. Per the germline V gene, CDR1 is LNHDA and CDR2 is SQIVND (reference sequence). This CDR3 is 19 amino acids long. Germline trimming cut 5 bases from V and 5 bases from J; bases unmatched to any gene: 16. The CDR3 spells CASSPFTGLAGGRTGELFF. The CDR3 coding sequence is TGTGCCAGTAGTCCATTTACGGGGCTAGCGGGAGGAAGGACCGGGGAGCTGTTTTTT.

The chain couples TRBV19 to TRBJ1-5, with a possible D match to TRBD1 (5 bases). Trimming removed 1 base at V and 0 bases at J, with 10 bases between. The CDR3 consists of 16 residues. Germline CDR1 is LNHDA and CDR2 is SQIVND (reference sequence). CDR3 DNA: TGTGCCAGTAGTATAGTCAGGGTGTATAGCAATCAGCCCCAGCATTTT. It specifies CASSIVRVYSNQPQHF.

This chain uses TRBV19 with TRBJ1-4; D uncertain. Trimming shortened V by 1 base and J by 5 bases, and 11 bases separated the two germline ends. The CDR3 extends over 15 amino acids. Germline loops: CDR1 LNHDA, CDR2 SQIVND (reference sequence). The CDR3 DNA reads as TGTGCCAGTAGTATAGCCGGGATACCGAATGAAAAACTGTTTTTT. It encodes CASSIAGIPNEKLFF.

V and J are TRBV6-6 and TRBJ2-7, with TRBD2 matching 10 bases. CDR1 and CDR2 from the germline V gene are MNHNY and SVGAGI (reference sequence). V dropped 7 bases and J dropped 7; count of bases not matched to a gene: 10. The CDR3 consists of 14 residues. This CDR3 is CASKGLAGVGEQYF. In DNA form, the CDR3 reads TGTGCCAGCAAAGGTCTAGCGGGAGTCGGGGAGCAGTACTTC.